The 27 T cell receptor beta chains listed next were all sequenced from one sample in a study of cytomegalovirus exposure and HLA in healthy donors. In the PCR, 60 Vbeta and 13 Jbeta primers were used. The table came from immunoSEQ multiplex PCR; TCRdb's copy has only in-frame clones and leaves some out. The sample includes about 150,000 clones, about 64% of them seen just once. The sequenced sample consisted of PBMCs. The receptors were sampled from a woman aged 60 to 75 in good health and CMV-seropositive.

J is TRBJ1-5 and V is TRBV7-2; 8 bases are a match to TRBD1. V was pared by 1 base and J by 4 bases, with 3 bases of the junction left unmatched. The CDR3 is 15 residues long. Germline V gene lookup returns CDR1 SGHTA and CDR2 FQGNSA. The CDR3 loop reads CASSLGGQGNQPQHF. DNA of the CDR3: TGTGCCAGCAGCTTAGGAGGACAGGGAAATCAGCCCCAGCATTTT. The full variable domain, completed using reference TRBV7-2 and TRBJ1-5, is GAGVSQSPSNKVTEKGKDVELRCDPISGHTALYWYRQSLGQGLEFLIYFQGNSAPDKSGLPSDRFSAERTGGSVSTLTIQRTQQEDSAVYLCASSLGGQGNQPQHFGDGTRLSIL.

The V and J genes are TRBV5-8 and TRBJ1-1; a weak D match, TRBD1 (6 bases). V lost 1 base to trimming and J lost 1 base, with 8 bases between them. The CDR3 runs 14 residues. In germline, CDR1 is SGHTS, CDR2 YDEGEE. The CDR3 coding sequence is TGTGCCAGCAGCTTGCGAGGGGGGAACACTGAAGCTTTCTTT. It yields the protein CASSLRGGNTEAFF. Drawing the rest from reference TRBV5-8 and TRBJ1-1, the complete variable domain is EAGVTQSPTHLIKTRGQQATLRCSPISGHTSVYWYQQALGLGLQFLLWYDEGEERNRGNFPPRFSGRQFPNYSSELNVNALELEDSALYLCASSLRGGNTEAFFGQGTRLTVV.

The rearrangement links TRBV11-2 to TRBJ2-2, with a possible D match to TRBD2 (5 bases). CDR3 length: 16 residues. The germline V gene encodes CDR1 SGHAT and CDR2 FQNNGV. Trimming took 6 bases from V and 0 from J, leaving 14 bases between them. CDR3 region: CASRLVDFANTGELFF. Here the CDR3 DNA reads TGTGCCAGCAGGCTAGTGGACTTCGCGAACACCGGGGAGCTGTTTTTT.

This clone has a handful of counts. The chain couples TRBV6-1 to TRBJ2-7, with TRBD2 matching over 9 bases. Germline-derived CDR1 and CDR2 are MNHNS and SASEGT. This CDR3 is built from 11 residues. Trimming took 7 bases from V and 12 from J; bases not matched to a gene: 7. The CDR3 region is CASNSGGPAYF. CDR3 bases: TGTGCCAGCAATAGCGGGGGTCCAGCGTACTTC.

J is TRBJ1-1 and V is TRBV21-1; the table names TRBD1, a call not compared with the DNA. TRBV21-1 is labeled a pseudogene. This CDR3 contains 17 residues. CDR3 sequence: CASSNGQGMYENTEAFF. Here the CDR3 DNA reads TGTGCCAGCAGCAACGGACAGGGAATGTATGAGAACACTGAAGCTTTCTTT.

This chain uses TRBV28 with TRBJ2-1; the D gene is possibly TRBD1 (6 bases). V was clipped by 5 bases and J by 6 bases, with 17 bases between them. Germline lookup yields CDR1 MDHEN and CDR2 SYDVKM. CDR3 length: 15 amino acids. The CDR3 nucleotides read TGTGCCAGCAGTACTACAGGGAAGGTCTTCAATGAGCAGTTCTTC. Translating gives CASSTTGKVFNEQFF. The complete variable domain, with remaining parts taken from reference TRBV28 and TRBJ2-1, reads DVKVTQSSRYLVKRTGEKVFLECVQDMDHENMFWYRQDPGLGLRLIYFSYDVKMKEKGDIPEGYSVSREKKERFSLILESASTNQTSMYLCASSTTGKVFNEQFFGPGTRLTVL.

DNA for the CDR3: TGTGCCAGCAACCACAACAGGGACAATCAGCCCCAGCATTTT. Its protein product is CASNHNRDNQPQHF. This rearrangement joins TRBV28 to TRBJ1-5; possibly TRBD1 for D (6 bases). V was shortened by 7 bases and J by 3 bases, with 13 bases between the two germline ends. Germline CDR1 and CDR2: MDHEN and SYDVKM. This CDR3 is built from 14 residues.

CDR3 protein: CASRGLAGVEGTQYF. In nucleotides, the CDR3 is TGTGCCAGCAGGGGACTAGCGGGAGTCGAAGGGACCCAGTACTTC. V usage is TRBV2 and J usage is TRBJ2-5, with 14 bases fitting TRBD2. V dropped 6 bases and J dropped 7; count of bases not matched to a gene: 7. Germline assignment: CDR1 SNHLY and CDR2 FYNNEI. The CDR3 covers 15 residues.

This chain uses TRBV27 with TRBJ2-1, with D possibly TRBD2 on 6 matching bases. Germline assignment: CDR1 MNHEY and CDR2 SMNVEV (reference sequence). The CDR3 is 16 residues long. The V gene lost 3 bases and the J gene lost 0 bases, with 12 bases spanning the gap. For the CDR3, the DNA is TGTGCCAGCAGTTTCGGGGGATCCAGCTCCTACAATGAGCAGTTCTTC. Its translation is CASSFGGSSSYNEQFF.

The chain carries TRBV27 and TRBJ2-3, with TRBD2 matching 11 bases. The germline CDR1 and CDR2 sequences are MNHEY and SMNVEV (reference sequence). The CDR3 length is 14 residues. V lost 4 bases to trimming and J lost 7 bases; unmatched junction nucleotides: 4. Here the CDR3 DNA reads TGTGCCAGCAGTTCAGGACTAGCGGGTAATACGCAGTATTTT. The encoded protein is CASSSGLAGNTQYF.

This clone has more than one count but fewer than ten. The chain employs TRBV10-3 and TRBJ1-4, with 11 bases matching TRBD1. Germline V gives CDR1 ENHRY, CDR2 SYGVKD. CDR3 size: 14 residues. V lost 4 bases to trimming and J lost 5 bases; unmatched junction nucleotides: 0. CDR3 loop: CAISGDRGNEKLFF. The DNA of the CDR3 is TGTGCCATCAGTGGGGACAGGGGGAATGAAAAACTGTTTTTT.

J is TRBJ2-1 and V is TRBV7-2, with D unresolved. This CDR3 is built from 13 residues. V was trimmed by 3 bases and J by 15 bases, leaving 18 bases between them. From germline, CDR1 is SGHTA and CDR2 FQGNSA. The chain's CDR3 is CASSLLLRSNPFF. The CDR3 DNA follows: TGTGCCAGCAGCTTGCTGCTGCGAAGCAACCCGTTCTTC.

J is TRBJ2-3 and V is TRBV7-3; no firm D call. The CDR3 is made up of 15 amino acids. The germline CDR1 and CDR2 sequences are SGHTA and FQGTGA. V lost 5 bases, J lost 3 bases, and 15 bases lay in between. The CDR3 sequence: CASSATPAVTDTQYF. DNA for the CDR3: TGTGCCAGCAGCGCGACACCCGCAGTGACAGATACGCAGTATTTT.

The gene calls are TRBV5-4 and TRBJ2-5; TRBD2 matches 7 bases. This CDR3 has 14 amino acids. Germline V gene lookup returns CDR1 SGHNT and CDR2 YYREEE (reference sequence). J lost 1 base, V lost 4 bases, and 4 bases had no gene match. CDR3 in amino acids: CASSRGTTQETQYF. As DNA, the CDR3 is TGTGCCAGCAGCCGGGGGACTACCCAAGAGACCCAGTACTTC.

The CDR3 loop reads CASSDRVSGVNEQFF. The CDR3 DNA sequence: TGTGCCAGCAGCGACAGGGTCTCAGGGGTCAATGAGCAGTTCTTC. The chain is built from TRBV9 and TRBJ2-1, with TRBD1 as a possible D gene (6 bases). V lost 3 bases and J 6 bases, leaving 16 bases between the germline ends. Germline V gene lookup returns CDR1 SGDLS and CDR2 YYNGEE. The CDR3 extends over 15 amino acids.

This clone is a singleton in its sample. The chain is built from TRBV28 and TRBJ2-7; TRBD1 matches 8 bases. V lost 6 bases to trimming and J lost 6 bases; unmatched junction nucleotides: 19. Germline lookup yields CDR1 MDHEN and CDR2 SYDVKM. CDR3 length equals 17 residues. The CDR3 region is CASRSPGDRGYQGEQYF. The CDR3 DNA reads TGTGCCAGCAGAAGTCCGGGTGACAGGGGATATCAGGGCGAGCAGTACTTC.

This sequence joins TRBV9 and TRBJ1-4; 7 nucleotides line up with TRBD1. J was trimmed by 5 bases and V by 4 bases; bases with no gene match: 5. This CDR3 is built from 14 residues. Germline CDR1 and CDR2: SGDLS and YYNGEE. This CDR3 is CASSPGQRNEKLFF. The CDR3 DNA reads as TGTGCCAGCAGCCCGGGACAGCGAAATGAAAAACTGTTTTTT.

V is TRBV7-6 and J is TRBJ1-2; TRBD1 matches 8 bases. V was pared by 5 bases and J by 0 bases, with 5 bases of the junction left unmatched. Germline V CDR1 and CDR2: SGHVS, FNYEAQ. The CDR3 spans 15 residues. In nucleotides, the CDR3 is TGTGCCAGCAGCCCGTGGGACAGGCCTAACTATGGCTACACCTTC. It yields the protein CASSPWDRPNYGYTF.

V and J are TRBV5-4 and TRBJ2-1, with 7 positions matching TRBD1. Trimming cost V 0 bases and J 4 bases; bases outside gene matches: 4. The CDR3 sequence is 15 residues long. The germline V gene encodes CDR1 SGHNT and CDR2 YYREEE (reference sequence). In nucleotides, the CDR3 is TGTGCCAGCAGCTTGGTGACAGGGACGTACAATGAGCAGTTCTTC. Amino acid sequence: CASSLVTGTYNEQFF.

The gene calls are TRBV9 and TRBJ2-7, with D perhaps matching TRBD2 (7 bases). CDR1 is SGDLS and CDR2 is YYNGEE in the germline V gene. The CDR3 consists of 15 residues. V gave up 4 bases and J gave up 1 base, with 15 bases separating them. The CDR3, as DNA: TGTGCCAGCAGCCTAACTGAGGGGGGGTCCTACGAGCAGTACTTC. It encodes CASSLTEGGSYEQYF.

This clone has only one observation. The chain combines TRBV6-5 with TRBJ1-2, with 9 bases fitting TRBD1. CDR1 MNHEY and CDR2 SVGAGI come from the germline V gene. The CDR3 has 15 residues. V gave up 4 bases and J gave up 2 bases; unmatched junction bases: 5. The CDR3 sequence: CASSSRTGVNYGYTF. DNA for the CDR3: TGTGCCAGCAGTTCTAGGACAGGGGTGAACTATGGCTACACCTTC.

The chain carries TRBV9 and TRBJ2-2, with 10 positions matching TRBD2. CDR3 length equals 19 residues. Germline lookup yields CDR1 SGDLS and CDR2 YYNGEE. After removal of 4 bases from V and 1 base from J, the junction contained 13 bases not matched to a gene. The CDR3: CASSSSIHRTSGNTGELFF. The CDR3 DNA sequence: TGTGCCAGCAGCTCTAGCATCCACAGGACTAGCGGGAACACCGGGGAGCTGTTTTTT.

The V and J genes are TRBV6-5 and TRBJ1-2, with 8 bases matching TRBD1. The CDR3 runs to 15 residues. CDR1 and CDR2 from the germline V gene are MNHEY and SVGAGI. V was pared by 6 bases and J by 1 base, with 7 bases of the junction left unmatched. CDR3 amino acids: CASSLTGVDNYGYTF. The CDR3 nucleotides read TGTGCCAGCAGCCTGACAGGGGTTGATAACTATGGCTACACCTTC.

The chain employs TRBV10-2 and TRBJ2-7, with a possible D match to TRBD1 (6 bases). This CDR3 spans 14 amino acids. CDR1 and CDR2 (germline): WSHSY, SAAADI. Trimming took off 5 bases at V and 4 bases at J, with 15 bases between the two ends. This chain's CDR3 is CASSRSQGGYEQYF. CDR3 nucleotides: TGCGCCAGCAGTAGGTCACAGGGTGGGTACGAGCAGTACTTC.

V usage is TRBV9 and J usage is TRBJ2-1, with TRBD2 identical over 9 bases. The CDR3 is 14 amino acids. Germline CDR1 SGDLS, CDR2 YYNGEE. Unmatched junction bases numbered 8, after V lost 3 bases and J lost 10 bases. CDR3 DNA: TGTGCCAGCAGCGAGGGGGGACTAGCTGCCGAGCAGTTCTTC. Translation gives CASSEGGLAAEQFF.

The V gene is TRBV2, the J gene TRBJ2-7; D gene unclear. V dropped 6 bases and J dropped 3 bases, with 15 bases sitting between them. CDR3 length equals 14 residues. The germline V gene encodes CDR1 SNHLY and CDR2 FYNNEI. CDR3: CASRENSSGYEQYF. For the CDR3, the DNA is TGTGCCAGCAGAGAAAACTCCTCTGGCTACGAGCAGTACTTC. The variable domain in full, with the rest retrieved from reference TRBV2 and TRBJ2-7, is EPEVTQTPSHQVTQMGQEVILRCVPISNHLYFYWYRQILGQKVEFLVSFYNNEISEKSEIFDDQFSVERPDGSNFTLKIRSTKLEDSAMYFCASRENSSGYEQYFGPGTRLTVT.

The V and J genes are TRBV14 and TRBJ2-7; a weak D match, TRBD1 (6 bases). Germline-derived CDR1 and CDR2 are SGHDN and FVKESK. This CDR3 is 13 amino acids long. V lost 5 bases and J lost 2, with 10 bases in between. CDR3 protein: CASSFGTPYEQYF. The CDR3 nucleotides are TGTGCCAGCAGCTTCGGGACACCCTACGAGCAGTACTTC.